This T cell receptor (beta chain) was sequenced during a study of cytomegalovirus exposure and HLA in healthy donors. The wider study: An early release of data contained 80 million to 85 million unique TCRs, which came from HLA-typed donors.

Study-level points and caveats: The listing of 150 or so TCR beta chains classed them as cytomegalovirus-associated. As immune exposure information, only CMV serostatus was available.

CDR3 size: 13 residues. V was shortened by 2 bases and J by 7 bases, with 13 bases between the two germline ends. Germline assignment: CDR1 SGHRS and CDR2 YFSETQ. A multiplex PCR was run with 60 Vbeta primers and 13 Jbeta primers. The table came from immunoSEQ multiplex PCR; TCRdb's copy has only in-frame clones and leaves some out. This sample yields 90,000 to 130,000 clones, of which 80% to 85% are seen a single time; more than 20% belongs to the top ten. In this sample, this clone turned up a few times. Its antigen is undetermined. The specimen was PBMCs. The chain combines TRBV5-1 with TRBJ2-7; a possible D gene is TRBD1 (6 bases). The clonotype originates from a young man in good health and CMV-seropositive. For the CDR3, the DNA is TGCGCCAGCAGCTTTTGGACAGCACGAGAGCAGTACTTC. Encoded protein: CASSFWTAREQYF.